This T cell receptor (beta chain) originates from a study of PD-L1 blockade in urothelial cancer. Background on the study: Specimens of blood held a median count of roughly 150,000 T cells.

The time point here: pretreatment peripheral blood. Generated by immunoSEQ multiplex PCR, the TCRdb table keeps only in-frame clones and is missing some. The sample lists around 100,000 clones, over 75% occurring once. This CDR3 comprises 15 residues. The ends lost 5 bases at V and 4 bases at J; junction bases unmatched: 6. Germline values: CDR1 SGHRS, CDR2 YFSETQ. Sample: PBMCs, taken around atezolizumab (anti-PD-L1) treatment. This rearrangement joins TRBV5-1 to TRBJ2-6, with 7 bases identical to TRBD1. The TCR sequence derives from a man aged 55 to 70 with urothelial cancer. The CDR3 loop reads CASSTGDTGANVLTF. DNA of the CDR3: TGCGCCAGCAGTACAGGGGATACAGGGGCCAACGTCCTGACTTTC.